This T cell receptor (beta chain) was observed in a study of shared clonotypes between healthy human individuals. General study points: Exclusively blood specimens were collected; tissue repertoires likely differ.

In the source study's methods: ImmunoSEQ supplied junction-only sequences lacking quality scores, so filtering was different. The data were produced by immunoSEQ multiplex PCR, yet TCRdb's version contains in-frame clones alone and is incomplete. The V and J calls and clone size are taken from that table; D and trimming were inferred from the DNA. The repertoire holds roughly 2 million clones, roughly 94% seen once, with more than 0.95% in the top ten. Turning to this clone: Its antigen remains unidentified.

With 3 bases clipped from V and 9 bases from J, the junction kept 4 bases outside the gene matches. Germline loops: CDR1 LGHNA, CDR2 YSLEER. The CDR3 covers 13 residues. CD45RO negativity and positive selection for CCR7 defined naive CD8 cells, a population that excluded terminally differentiated effector memory CD45RA+ cells. The sequence came from a young man in good health. The rearrangement uses TRBV4-3 and TRBJ2-1; 8 bases fit TRBD1. Sequenced input: naive CD8+ T cells sorted from blood. The chain's CDR3 is CASSHTTGAEQFF. The DNA of the CDR3 is TGCGCCAGCAGCCACACGACAGGGGCTGAGCAGTTCTTC.